This T cell receptor (beta chain) was found in a study of blood T cell repertoires in COVID-19. Sequencing was performed with immunoSEQ multiplex PCR; in TCRdb, only in-frame clones are kept and a portion is missing. The data show roughly 41,000 clones, with approximately 90% seen just once and around 4.7% held by the top ten. Trimming stripped 0 bases from V and 5 bases from J, with 7 bases between. The CDR3 sequence is 13 residues long. Germline V gene lookup returns CDR1 LGHDT and CDR2 YNNKEL (reference sequence). The specimen sequenced was peripheral blood. The chain uses TRBV3-1 (or the pseudogene TRBV3-2) and TRBJ2-5, with no clear D. The TCR originated in a man aged 60-69 years with acute or convalescent COVID-19. CDR3: CASSQENRETQYF. DNA of the CDR3: TGTGCCAGCAGCCAAGAGAACCGGGAGACCCAGTACTTC.